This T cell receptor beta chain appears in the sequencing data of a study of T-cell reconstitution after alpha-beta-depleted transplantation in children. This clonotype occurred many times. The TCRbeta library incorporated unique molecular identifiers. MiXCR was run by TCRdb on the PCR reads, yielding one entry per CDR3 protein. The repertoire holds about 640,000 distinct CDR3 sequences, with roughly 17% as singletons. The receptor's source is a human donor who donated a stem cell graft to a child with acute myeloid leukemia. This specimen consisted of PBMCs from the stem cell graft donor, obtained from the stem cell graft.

CDR3 in amino acids: CSVRTDDYEQYF. The CDR3 coding sequence is TGCAGCGTTCGGACAGACGATTACGAGCAGTACTTC. The gene calls are TRBV29-1 and TRBJ2-7; D is possibly TRBD1 (6 bases). Looked up from germline, CDR1 is SQVTM and CDR2 is ANQGSEA. The CDR3 extends over 12 amino acids. Trimming took 5 bases from V and 4 from J, leaving 12 bases between them.